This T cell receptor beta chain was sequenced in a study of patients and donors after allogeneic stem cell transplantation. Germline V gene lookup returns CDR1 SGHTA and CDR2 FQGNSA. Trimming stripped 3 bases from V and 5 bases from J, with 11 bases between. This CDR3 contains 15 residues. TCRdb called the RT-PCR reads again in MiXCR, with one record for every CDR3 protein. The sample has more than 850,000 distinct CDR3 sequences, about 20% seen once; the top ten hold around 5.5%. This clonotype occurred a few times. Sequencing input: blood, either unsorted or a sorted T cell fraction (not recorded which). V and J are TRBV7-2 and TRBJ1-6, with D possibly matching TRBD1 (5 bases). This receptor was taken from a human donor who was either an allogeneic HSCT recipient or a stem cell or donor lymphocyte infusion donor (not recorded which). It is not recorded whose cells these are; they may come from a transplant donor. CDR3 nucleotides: TGTGCCAGCAGCTTCAGGGCGAATAATAATTCACCCCTCCACTTT. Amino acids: CASSFRANNNSPLHF. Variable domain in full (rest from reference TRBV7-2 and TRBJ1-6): GAGVSQSPSNKVTEKGKDVELRCDPISGHTALYWYRQSLGQGLEFLIYFQGNSAPDKSGLPSDRFSAERTGGSVSTLTIQRTQQEDSAVYLCASSFRANNNSPLHFGNGTRLTVT.